The rows below give T cell receptor beta chains drawn from one sample of a study of shared T cell receptors in the human thymus. The protocol was immunoSEQ multiplex PCR, while the TCRdb copy is restricted to in-frame clones and leaves out a portion. Counted here are 450,000 to 650,000 clones, 75% to 85% occurring once; the ten biggest clones make up roughly 0.013%. Another study also made use of these data, one on human thymus T cells.

The sequenced sample was thymocytes. The source is a boy in the first two years of life with a congenital heart defect. CDR3s include the opening cysteine and the closing phenylalanine or tryptophan. D genes are given only for firm matches. A row's size may be missing; if present it is once, few, many or a size class.

V gene	D gene	clone size	J gene	CDR3 protein	CDR3 DNA
TRBV5-6	TRBD1	NA	TRBJ1-1	CASSLDRESEAFF	TGTGCCAGCAGCCTAGACAGGGAGTCTGAAGCTTTCTTT
TRBV11-2	TRBD1	NA	TRBJ2-7	CASRPDRVSYEQYF	TGTGCCAGCAGACCGGACAGGGTCTCATACGAGCAGTACTTC
TRBV5-6	NA	NA	TRBJ2-5	CASSLYYSQETQYF	TGTGCCAGCAGCTTATATTACAGCCAAGAGACCCAGTACTTC
TRBV23-1	NA	NA	TRBJ2-1	CASSQLGRNEQFF	TGCGCCAGCAGTCAATTGGGGAGGAATGAGCAGTTCTTC
TRBV28	TRBD1	NA	TRBJ1-5	CASSLCIQGKGQPQHF	TGTGCCAGCAGTTTATGCATACAGGGGAAGGGTCAGCCCCAGCATTTT
TRBV27	TRBD1	NA	TRBJ1-2	CASSSQRQGSYGYTF	TGTGCCAGCAGTTCCCAAAGACAGGGGTCCTATGGCTACACCTTC
TRBV7-9	TRBD2	NA	TRBJ2-1	CASSRGTSGDYNEQFF	TGTGCCAGCAGCCGAGGGACTAGCGGGGACTACAATGAGCAGTTCTTC
TRBV5-1	NA	once	TRBJ2-1	CASSLWVAHYYNEQFF	TGCGCCAGCAGCTTGTGGGTAGCCCACTACTACAATGAGCAGTTCTTC
TRBV10-2	TRBD2	few	TRBJ2-7	CASNVGEAGRPYEQYF	TGCGCCAGCAACGTAGGGGAAGCGGGGAGGCCCTACGAGCAGTACTTC
TRBV6-4	NA	NA	TRBJ2-4	CASSDPIAKNIQYF	TGTGCCAGCAGTGACCCCATAGCCAAAAACATTCAGTACTTC